This TCR beta chain was identified during a study of blood T cell repertoires in COVID-19. Whole-study context: From T cells, B-cell-depleted T cells, or PBMCs came the material, which was cDNA or gDNA.

Sequenced by immunoSEQ multiplex PCR; TCRdb stores in-frame clones only, minus some. The sample lists roughly 200,000 clones, 80% to 90% occurring once. J gave up 7 bases and V 4 bases, and 11 bases lay outside the gene matches. The CDR3 extends over 15 amino acids. CDR1 is SGHNT and CDR2 is YYREEE in the germline V gene (reference sequence). Source material: peripheral blood. This TCR was recovered from a man aged 55 to 70 who had recovered from COVID-19. The chain couples TRBV5-4 to TRBJ2-1; 7 positions agree with TRBD2. CDR3 sequence (DNA): TGTGCCAGCAGCCGGGAGGTAGGGCGTGTAAATGAGCAGTTCTTC. It specifies CASSREVGRVNEQFF.